These T cell receptor beta chains were read from a single sample in a study of cytomegalovirus exposure and HLA in healthy donors. The protocol was immunoSEQ multiplex PCR, while the TCRdb copy is restricted to in-frame clones and leaves out a portion. In the table there are approximately 150,000 clones, 75% to 90% of which are singletons. Sequenced sample: PBMCs. The receptors here all came from a man aged 25-45 years in good health and CMV-seropositive. Each CDR3 is given with its conserved first and last residue. The D gene is left open where the match is weak. Size tells how often a clone was seen (once, few, many) or the class of an expanded clone, and some rows leave it out.

j_call	d_call	clone_size	v_call	cdr3_nt	cdr3_aa
TRBJ1-5	TRBD1	once	TRBV14	TGTGCCAGCAGCCACATCGGACAGGGCTTCGCATCCAATCAGCCCCAGCATTTT	CASSHIGQGFASNQPQHF
TRBJ1-2	-	-	TRBV7-2	TGTGCCAGCAGCTTAGTATCCGTTGATGGCTACACCTTC	CASSLVSVDGYTF
TRBJ2-1	-	-	TRBV5-1	TGCGCCAGCAGCGGGAGCTCCTACAATGAGCAGTTCTTC	CASSGSSYNEQFF
TRBJ1-5	TRBD1	once	TRBV6-6	TGTGCCAGCAGTTACTCGGAGGGGGCGAGGAGTCAGCCCCAGCATTTT	CASSYSEGARSQPQHF
TRBJ2-2	TRBD1	-	TRBV9	TGTGCCAGCAGCGTAGGAGGGGGCGGAAATACCGGGGAGCTGTTTTTT	CASSVGGGGNTGELFF
TRBJ2-5	-	once	TRBV18	TGTGCCAGCTCACCACCCACAGGGTTGGAGACCCAGTACTTC	CASSPPTGLETQYF
TRBJ2-7	TRBD2	few	TRBV9	TGTGCCAGCAGCGTAGGTGGTAGGGGACTAGGCTACGAGCAGTACTTC	CASSVGGRGLGYEQYF
TRBJ2-1	TRBD2	-	TRBV25-1	TGTGCCAGCAGTAACCCTAGCGGGGGTCTCGATGAGCAGTTCTTC	CASSNPSGGLDEQFF
TRBJ1-1	-	few	TRBV5-8	TGTGCCAGCAGCTTAAGGGAGACTGAAGCTTTCTTT	CASSLRETEAFF
TRBJ2-1	TRBD2	-	TRBV4-3	TGCGCCGGCAGCCGGACTAGCGGGGGGAGCTCCTACAATGAGCAGTTCTTC	CAGSRTSGGSSYNEQFF
TRBJ2-7	TRBD2	-	TRBV10-1	TGCGCCAGGAGAACCCTAGCGGGAAAATCCTACGAGCAGTACTTC	CARRTLAGKSYEQYF
TRBJ2-3	TRBD2	-	TRBV4-1	TGCGCCAGCAGCCACGACCCCGGGAGGGCCTCGGTGCGCGCAGATACGCAGTATTTT	CASSHDPGRASVRADTQYF
TRBJ2-2	TRBD2	-	TRBV6-5	TGTGCCAGCAGTTACGGACTAGCGGGAGACACCGGGGAGCTGTTTTTT	CASSYGLAGDTGELFF
TRBJ2-1	-	-	TRBV11-3	TGTGCCAGCAGGGACTCGAACGGCGAGCAGTTCTTC	CASRDSNGEQFF
TRBJ1-4	-	-	TRBV19	TGTGCCAGTACGCAACAGGGAGCTAATGAAAAACTGTTTTTT	CASTQQGANEKLFF
TRBJ2-7	-	-	TRBV7-3	TGTGCCAGCAGCTTTGGGACTGGACCCACCTACGAGCAGTACTTC	CASSFGTGPTYEQYF
TRBJ1-6	-	-	TRBV6-1	TGTGCCAGTGGATGGGGGCAGCTCAATAATTCACCCCTCCACTTT	CASGWGQLNNSPLHF
TRBJ1-5	TRBD1	-	TRBV28	TGTGCCAGCAGTTTAAGGAGGGCGGCGACAGGGGTGTATCAGCCCCAGCATTTT	CASSLRRAATGVYQPQHF
TRBJ2-5	TRBD2	-	TRBV5-1	TGCGCCAGCAGCTCCACGACGGGGGGGCCGGAGACCCAGTACTTC	CASSSTTGGPETQYF
TRBJ1-6	-	few	TRBV27	TGTGCCAGCAGTCCGGGACTTCCTAATTCACCCCTCCACTTT	CASSPGLPNSPLHF
TRBJ2-3	-	-	TRBV9	TGTGCCAGCAGCGTAGCCGGGGGACTCACAGATACGCAGTATTTT	CASSVAGGLTDTQYF
TRBJ2-4	-	-	TRBV28	TGTGCCAGCTCCTCAGGGGGGTTAGCCAAAAACATTCAGTACTTC	CASSSGGLAKNIQYF
TRBJ2-2	-	-	TRBV2	TGTGCCAGCTCCTCCAGGGGTGGTACCGGGGAGCTGTTTTTT	CASSSRGGTGELFF